What follows are 22 T cell receptor beta chains derived from one specimen sequenced in a study of CD8 T cells in ankylosing spondylitis. MiXCR was run by TCRdb on the 5' RACE reads, yielding one entry per CDR3 protein. The data hold around 490,000 distinct CDR3 sequences, with approximately 5.3% observed a single time. The study, taken as a whole, reports: Several highly homologous variants made up a TCR beta motif that seemed to typify ankylosing spondylitis blood.

Their target antigens are unknown. Material: blood, either unsorted or a sorted T cell fraction (not recorded which). The receptors were sampled from a male donor with ankylosing spondylitis.

Ten or more counts support this clonotype. V usage is TRBV9 and J usage is TRBJ1-4; possible D gene TRBD1, 6 bases. Trimming took 2 bases from V and 8 from J, leaving 16 bases between them. Germline V gene lookup returns CDR1 SGDLS and CDR2 YYNGEE. This CDR3 contains 15 residues. Written as DNA, the CDR3 is TGTGCCAGCAGCGTCGCAACAGGGACGCGGGAAAAACTGTTTTTT. Translated, it gives CASSVATGTREKLFF.

Ten or more counts support this clonotype. In DNA form, the CDR3 reads TGTGCCAGCAGCTTAGGTCTAGCGGGAGCCCATGAGCAGTTCTTC. This translates into CASSLGLAGAHEQFF. The genes are TRBV7-9 and TRBJ2-1, with 10 bases lining up with TRBD2. Unmatched junction bases numbered 5, after V lost 1 base and J lost 8 bases. Germline loops: CDR1 SEHNR, CDR2 FQNEAQ (reference sequence). This CDR3 contains 15 residues.

V and J are TRBV20-1 and TRBJ1-1; TRBD1 matches 8 bases. Trimming took 0 bases from V and 1 from J; bases not matched to a gene: 7. The CDR3 spans 16 residues. Germline assignment: CDR1 DFQATT and CDR2 SNEGSKA (reference sequence). CDR3 DNA: TGCAGTGCTAGAGATGTCAGGACAGGGACGAACACTGAAGCTTTCTTT. Residues: CSARDVRTGTNTEAFF.

This clonotype was seen ten or more times. The J gene is TRBJ1-1, the V gene TRBV7-2, with TRBD1 matching over 8 bases. The CDR3 is 15 amino acids. The J segment lost 1 base and the V segment lost 5 bases, leaving 6 bases of the junction unmatched. Germline V gene lookup returns CDR1 SGHTA and CDR2 FQGNSA. The CDR3 region is CASSPRTGRNTEAFF. CDR3 nucleotides: TGTGCCAGCAGCCCCCGGACAGGGAGGAACACTGAAGCTTTCTTT.

This rearrangement joins TRBV4-2 to TRBJ2-1; D not certain. The CDR3 has 15 residues. Germline assignment: CDR1 LGHNA and CDR2 YNFKEQ. Trimming removed 1 base from V and 0 bases from J, with 7 bases in between. The chain's CDR3 is CASSQVLDSYNEQFF. The CDR3 DNA is TGTGCCAGCAGCCAAGTGCTTGACTCCTACAATGAGCAGTTCTTC.

This clonotype occurred many times. The chain links TRBV10-3 to TRBJ1-1, with TRBD1 as a possible D gene (6 bases). CDR3 size: 13 residues. Germline-derived CDR1 and CDR2 are ENHRY and SYGVKD. V shed 11 bases and J shed 0 bases, with 13 bases lying between them. The chain's CDR3 is CAVRTALNTEAFF. CDR3 sequence (DNA): TGTGCCGTTCGGACAGCCTTGAACACTGAAGCTTTCTTT.

There are a few counts of this clonotype. The rearrangement links TRBV28 to TRBJ2-5, with a possible D match to TRBD1 (6 bases). In germline, CDR1 is MDHEN, CDR2 SYDVKM. This CDR3 is 13 amino acids long. With 8 bases removed from V and 0 bases from J, the gap between germline ends came to 10 bases. CDR3 sequence: CASQRGYQETQYF. The CDR3 DNA follows: TGTGCCAGCCAAAGGGGGTACCAAGAGACCCAGTACTTC.

Many counts were recorded for this clonotype. The chain uses TRBV15 and TRBJ2-1, with D perhaps TRBD2 (5 bases). Germline CDR1 and CDR2: LNHNV and YYDKDF (reference sequence). V was cut by 0 bases and J by 0 bases, with 9 bases left in between. CDR3 length: 16 residues. The DNA for the CDR3 is TGTGCCACCAGCAGAGATCGGGGAAGCTCCTACAATGAGCAGTTCTTC. Translation: CATSRDRGSSYNEQFF. Full variable domain (rest looked up from reference TRBV15 and TRBJ2-1): DAMVIQNPRYQVTQFGKPVTLSCSQTLNHNVMYWYQQKSSQAPKLLFHYYDKDFNNEADTPDNFQSRRPNTSFCFLDIRSPGLGDTAMYLCATSRDRGSSYNEQFFGPGTRLTVL.

The sample holds many counts of this clonotype. The chain is built from TRBV20-1 and TRBJ2-5; TRBD1 might be the D (5 bases). V lost 3 bases and J lost 5, with 13 bases in between. This CDR3 region has 13 residues. Germline CDR1 and CDR2: DFQATT and SNEGSKA (reference sequence). CDR3 region: CSARDPGLETQYF. For the CDR3, the DNA is TGCAGTGCTAGGGACCCAGGGTTGGAGACCCAGTACTTC.

Many counts were recorded for this clonotype. The chain uses TRBV5-1 and TRBJ1-1, with D possibly matching TRBD1 (5 bases). CDR3 size: 15 residues. The V gene's germline CDR1 is SGHRS and CDR2 YFSETQ. V lost 2 bases, J lost 0 bases, and 11 bases lay in between. CDR3 bases: TGCGCCAGCAGCTTAGAGGGGCCGCTGAACACTGAAGCTTTCTTT. It specifies CASSLEGPLNTEAFF.

In its sample, this clonotype was seen many times. The chain is built from TRBV28 and TRBJ1-2, with D possibly matching TRBD1 (6 bases). Germline V gives CDR1 MDHEN, CDR2 SYDVKM. V was cut by 1 base and J by 4 bases, with 13 bases left in between. CDR3 size: 15 residues. Written as DNA, the CDR3 is TGTGCCAGCAGTTTATTGGACAGATCCACCTATGGCTACACCTTC. This codes for CASSLLDRSTYGYTF.

This clonotype was seen ten or more times. The genes are TRBV20-1 and TRBJ2-7, with 8 positions matching TRBD1. After removal of 4 bases from V and 2 bases from J, the junction contained 10 bases not matched to a gene. CDR1 and CDR2 from the germline V gene are DFQATT and SNEGSKA (reference sequence). CDR3 size: 15 residues. In DNA, the CDR3 is TGCAGTGCTAAAGAAACCCGGGACAGGCCCTACGAGCAGTACTTC. Amino acid sequence: CSAKETRDRPYEQYF.

There are many counts of this clonotype. CDR3 bases: TGTGCCAGCAGTTACTCGCTAGCGTCCTCCTACGAGCAGTACTTC. It codes for CASSYSLASSYEQYF. The J gene is TRBJ2-7, the V gene TRBV6-2 or TRBV6-3, with a tentative D call TRBD2 (6 bases). The CDR3 is 15 amino acids. V was trimmed by 0 bases and J by 0 bases, leaving 9 bases between them. The germline CDR1 and CDR2 sequences are MNHEY and SVGEGT.

In its sample, this clonotype was seen many times. This chain joins TRBV20-1 and TRBJ1-1; the D gene is possibly TRBD1 (6 bases). CDR3 length equals 16 residues. Germline V gene sequence: CDR1 DFQATT, CDR2 SNEGSKA (reference sequence). Trimming shortened V by 0 bases and J by 0 bases, and 14 bases separated the two germline ends. The CDR3 DNA is TGCAGTGCTAGAGACGCCCACAGGGATGTGAACACTGAAGCTTTCTTT. This encodes CSARDAHRDVNTEAFF.

This clonotype was observed at least ten times. The CDR3 coding sequence is TGCGCCAGCAGTCCCAGGGGGCTCGGCTATGGCTACACCTTC. It is translated as CASSPRGLGYGYTF. The rearrangement joins TRBV4-3 to TRBJ1-2; 8 bases align to TRBD1. Germline CDR1 is LGHNA and CDR2 is YSLEER. The CDR3 sequence is 14 residues long. The J segment lost 4 bases and the V segment lost 6 bases, leaving 7 bases of the junction unmatched.

This clonotype was observed many times. J is TRBJ2-5 and V is TRBV20-1; 8 bases match TRBD2. J was trimmed by 7 bases and V by 7 bases; bases with no gene match: 8. This CDR3 has 12 amino acids. Germline-derived CDR1 and CDR2 are DFQATT and SNEGSKA (reference sequence). CDR3 DNA: TGCAGTGTACGACTAGCGCGGGGGACCCAGTACTTC. Translating gives CSVRLARGTQYF.

This clonotype was detected ten times or more. The chain recombines TRBV6-2 or TRBV6-3 with TRBJ1-2; a weak D match, TRBD1 (6 bases). Trimming removed 5 bases from V and 4 bases from J, with 20 bases in between. The CDR3 is 16 amino acids. The germline CDR1 and CDR2 sequences are MNHEY and SVGEGT. This CDR3 is CASSQPGQLQAYGYTF. In DNA form, the CDR3 reads TGTGCCAGCAGTCAACCTGGACAGCTCCAGGCCTATGGCTACACCTTC.

In this sample, this clonotype turned up many times. The chain combines TRBV10-3 with TRBJ2-2; D is unclear. Germline V CDR1 and CDR2: ENHRY, SYGVKD. Trimming cost V 7 bases and J 0 bases, with 9 bases left between them. There are 14 residues in the CDR3. The CDR3 DNA sequence: TGTGCCATCAAGCACTCGGCGAACACCGGGGAGCTGTTTTTT. Protein sequence: CAIKHSANTGELFF.

There are many counts of this clonotype. V and J are TRBV12-3 or TRBV12-4 and TRBJ1-2; 8 bases match TRBD1. The length of the CDR3 is 14 residues. Germline trimming cut 6 bases from V and 7 bases from J; bases unmatched to any gene: 10. CDR3 amino acids: CASRTDRGWSGYTF. The CDR3 DNA reads as TGTGCCAGCAGGACCGACAGGGGATGGAGTGGCTACACCTTC.

This clonotype was observed at least ten times. J is TRBJ1-1 and V is TRBV20-1; possible D gene TRBD1, 5 bases. Trimming shortened V by 0 bases and J by 1 base, and 18 bases separated the two germline ends. Germline assignment: CDR1 DFQATT and CDR2 SNEGSKA (reference sequence). The CDR3 spans 17 residues. CDR3 DNA: TGCAGTGCTAGAGATCTCGGGCGAAAACAGGAGAACACTGAAGCTTTCTTT. Its protein is CSARDLGRKQENTEAFF.

This clonotype was counted many times. This rearrangement joins TRBV5-4 to TRBJ2-3; D may be TRBD1 or TRBD2 (5 bases each). Trimming left V 5 bases short and J 3 bases short, with 19 bases between. The CDR3 sequence is 16 residues long. Germline V CDR1 and CDR2: SGHNT, YYREEE (reference sequence). CDR3 loop: CASRGVVGSSTDTQYF. The CDR3 DNA sequence: TGTGCCAGCAGAGGGGTTGTGGGGAGCTCGACAGATACGCAGTATTTT.

This clonotype was recorded at least ten times. The V call is TRBV7-9, the J call TRBJ1-3; a possible D gene is TRBD1 (5 bases). This CDR3 has 16 amino acids. Looked up from germline, CDR1 is SEHNR and CDR2 is FQNEAQ (reference sequence). V lost 5 bases and J lost 0, with 14 bases in between. CDR3 nucleotide sequence: TGTGCCAGCAGCGCGACAGCCGCGGCCTCTGGAAACACCATATATTTT. Translation gives CASSATAAASGNTIYF.